Each of the 12 T cell receptor beta chains below was sequenced from the same sample in a study of blood T cells in healthy people across ages. Combining a sample-barcoded 5' primer with a J-beta primer mix, a second PCR ran for 7 to 11 cycles. TCRdb recomputed calls from the 5' RACE reads with MiXCR, one row per CDR3 protein. The table has about 930,000 distinct CDR3 sequences, about 29% seen once; the top ten hold about 9.4%. The same data also went into a second study, on T cells of mothers and their children.

The sample consisted of blood. These receptors all come from a woman aged 40 to 50 in good health.

V is TRBV29-1 and J is TRBJ1-5, with a weak D call TRBD1 (5 bases). Looked up from germline, CDR1 is SQVTM and CDR2 is ANQGSEA. This CDR3 is built from 15 residues. Deletions cut 7 bases from V and 4 bases from J, with 20 bases between. In nucleotides, the CDR3 is TGCAGCGCGGAATCGGGACGGATGCTTAATCAGCCCCAGCATTTT. It yields the protein CSAESGRMLNQPQHF.

This chain links TRBV20-1 with TRBJ1-2; D remains unclear. Germline CDR1 reads DFQATT; CDR2 reads SNEGSKA (reference sequence). CDR3 size: 12 residues. As DNA, the CDR3 is TGCAGGGCGTCAGGAGCTGACTATGGCTACACCTTC. Encoded protein: CRASGADYGYTF.

There are a few counts of this clonotype. This chain connects TRBV28 to TRBJ1-2; no reliable D call. The CDR3 runs 10 residues. Germline lookup yields CDR1 MDHEN and CDR2 SYDVKM. V was shortened by 8 bases and J by 4 bases, with 5 bases between the two germline ends. CDR3: CASGGYGYTF. The CDR3, as DNA: TGTGCCAGCGGCGGCTATGGCTACACCTTC.

This clonotype was seen a handful of times. V is TRBV20-1 and J is TRBJ2-6; D unclear. Germline loops: CDR1 DFQATT, CDR2 SNEGSKA (reference sequence). With 3 bases removed from V and 0 bases from J, the gap between germline ends came to 9 bases. This CDR3 contains 15 residues. This CDR3 is CSARAPYSGANVLTF. The DNA of the CDR3 is TGCAGTGCTAGGGCGCCCTACTCTGGGGCCAACGTCCTGACTTTC.

This clonotype was observed a handful of times. The chain carries TRBV7-8 and TRBJ2-1; D gene unclear. The ends were cut back, 3 bases at V and 9 bases at J, with 15 bases in the middle. Germline CDR1 reads SGHVS; CDR2 reads FQNEAQ. This CDR3 contains 14 residues. The CDR3 bases are TGTGCCAGCAGCTTCCCCGCTGATAGGGCTGAGCAGTTCTTC. It yields the protein CASSFPADRAEQFF.

At least ten counts were recorded for this clonotype. The chain links TRBV5-1 to TRBJ1-2, with D perhaps matching TRBD1 (5 bases). V was cut by 2 bases and J by 7 bases, with 12 bases left in between. The CDR3 covers 13 residues. Germline assignment: CDR1 SGHRS and CDR2 YFSETQ. In nucleotides, the CDR3 is TGCGCCAGCAGCTTTGGGCGGGGACGTGGCTACACCTTC. Protein sequence: CASSFGRGRGYTF.

Many counts were recorded for this clonotype. The CDR3 sequence: CSAWDRERDSNQPQHF. In DNA, the CDR3 is TGCAGTGCTTGGGACAGGGAAAGGGATAGCAATCAGCCCCAGCATTTT. This chain connects TRBV20-1 to TRBJ1-5; 9 bases are shared with TRBD1. Germline CDR1 is DFQATT and CDR2 is SNEGSKA (reference sequence). The junction had 8 bases not matched to a gene; V was cut back by 5 bases and J by 0 bases. CDR3 size: 16 residues.

This clonotype was seen only a few times. V usage is TRBV15 and J usage is TRBJ2-5, with a weak D call TRBD1 (5 bases). V shed 0 bases and J shed 4 bases, with 6 bases lying between them. The CDR3 spans 13 residues. Germline assignment: CDR1 LNHNV and CDR2 YYDKDF (reference sequence). CDR3 nucleotides: TGTGCCACCAGCAGAGACAGGGCAGAGACCCAGTACTTC. Translating gives CATSRDRAETQYF. Full variable domain (rest looked up from reference TRBV15 and TRBJ2-5): DAMVIQNPRYQVTQFGKPVTLSCSQTLNHNVMYWYQQKSSQAPKLLFHYYDKDFNNEADTPDNFQSRRPNTSFCFLDIRSPGLGDTAMYLCATSRDRAETQYFGPGTRLLVL.

This clonotype showed up just a few times. The rearrangement links TRBV7-2 to TRBJ2-7, with D possibly being TRBD1 (7 bases). CDR1 SGHTA and CDR2 FQGNSA come from the germline V gene. The V gene lost 4 bases and the J gene lost 3 bases, with 16 bases spanning the gap. The CDR3 length is 15 residues. The CDR3 reads CASSYQGGWNYEQYF. CDR3 coding DNA: TGTGCCAGCAGCTACCAGGGGGGTTGGAACTACGAGCAGTACTTC. Full variable domain (remainder filled in from reference TRBV7-2 and TRBJ2-7): GAGVSQSPSNKVTEKGKDVELRCDPISGHTALYWYRQSLGQGLEFLIYFQGNSAPDKSGLPSDRFSAERTGGSVSTLTIQRTQQEDSAVYLCASSYQGGWNYEQYFGPGTRLTVT.

Notes on this clonotype: This may stem from a read error, because a much larger clone lies one nucleotide away. The J gene is TRBJ2-7, the V gene TRBV10-3; 8 bases are a match to TRBD1. CDR1 is ENHRY, CDR2 SYGVKD, per germline. Unmatched junction bases numbered 11, after V lost 6 bases and J lost 7 bases. The CDR3 is 14 amino acids. DNA of the CDR3: TGTGCCATCAGGGGACAGGCCAACTACAATGAGCAGTACTTC. Translation: CAIRGQANYNEQYF.

The gene calls are TRBV4-3 and TRBJ2-1; the match to TRBD1 covers 9 bases. CDR1 LGHNA and CDR2 YSLEER come from the germline V gene. The CDR3 has 15 amino acids. Trimming at V came to 4 bases and at J to 9 bases, leaving 10 bases not matched to a gene. CDR3 sequence (DNA): TGCGCCAGCAGCCCCTTCCGGGACAGGGACAGTGAGCAGTTCTTC. Translation gives CASSPFRDRDSEQFF.

This clonotype was found many times. V and J are TRBV7-2 and TRBJ2-3; 7 bases are shared with TRBD2. Trimming cost V 5 bases and J 2 bases; bases outside gene matches: 4. The CDR3 runs to 14 residues. Germline V CDR1 and CDR2: SGHTA, FQGNSA. In DNA, the CDR3 is TGTGCCAGCAGCCCCGGGACTAACACAGATACGCAGTATTTT. Translated, it gives CASSPGTNTDTQYF.